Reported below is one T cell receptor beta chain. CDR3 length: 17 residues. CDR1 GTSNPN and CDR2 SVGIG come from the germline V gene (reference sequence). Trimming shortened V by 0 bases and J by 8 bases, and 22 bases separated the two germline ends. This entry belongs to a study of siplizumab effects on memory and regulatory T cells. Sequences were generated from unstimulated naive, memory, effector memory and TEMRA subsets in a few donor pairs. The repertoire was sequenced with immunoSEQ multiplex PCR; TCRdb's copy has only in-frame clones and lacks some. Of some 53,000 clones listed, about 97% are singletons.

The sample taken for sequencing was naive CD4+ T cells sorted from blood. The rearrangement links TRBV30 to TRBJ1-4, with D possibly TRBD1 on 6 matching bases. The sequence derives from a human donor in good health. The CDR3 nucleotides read TGTGCCTGGAGTGTCCCTTCCGGGGGGCTGTCGGCCGAAAAACTGTTTTTT. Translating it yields CAWSVPSGGLSAEKLFF.